This TCR beta chain was captured in a study of PD-1 blockade in classical Hodgkin lymphoma. Findings of the study overall: Reported findings placed baseline TCR diversity lower in newly diagnosed patients (compared with healthy donors). Possibly reflecting disease activity or prior therapy, repertoire differences have causes that remain undefined.

Specified time point: newly diagnosed, previously untreated cHL patient sample. Investigators obtained CD8+ T cells from thawed PBMCs by magnetic negative selection. The method was immunoSEQ multiplex PCR; TCRdb's version includes in-frame clones alone and lacks a portion of them. Among some 5,400 clones listed, less than 90% were seen once. V shed 5 bases, J shed 5 bases, and the junction held 9 bases outside the gene matches. This CDR3 spans 16 amino acids. CDR1 is SSHAT and CDR2 is FNYEAQ in the germline V gene (reference sequence). About this clone: Its antigen is still unknown.

The chain is built from TRBV7-7 and TRBJ2-5; 12 nucleotides line up with TRBD2. The sequencing sample was made of CD8+ T cells from blood. This TCR was sampled from a human donor with classical Hodgkin lymphoma. The CDR3, as DNA: TGTGCCAGCAGCCCCCGACTAGCGGGAGTAAGGGAGACCCAGTACTTC. It specifies CASSPRLAGVRETQYF.